This is a list of T cell receptor beta chains from one sample in a study of human T cells and chemical hapten exposure. TCRdb fed the RACE reads into MiXCR, producing one record per CDR3 protein. The profile shows some 62,000 distinct CDR3 sequences, more than 9.5% of them singletons. The sequenced sample was whole blood, obtained in connection with sensitization to the hapten diphenylcyclopropenone (DPC). Receptors were obtained from a woman aged 25 to 39 with alopecia areata. Some clones in this sample may be carry-over from other donors' samples. The CDR3 runs from the conserved cysteine through the conserved F or W. Each record gives: CDR3 protein, CDR3 DNA, V gene, clone size, J gene, D gene. A D gene is named only where the DNA matches it firmly. Expanded clones get a size class; other rows say once, few or many, or leave the size out.

CSARALGQPQHF TGCAGTGCTAGAGCCCTCGGGCAGCCCCAGCATTTT TRBV20-1 few TRBJ1-5 NA
CASSLGQGPKEQYF TGTGCCAGCAGCTTAGGACAGGGCCCTAAGGAGCAGTACTTC TRBV7-2 few TRBJ2-7 TRBD1
CASSPFDSRNQPQHF TGTGCCAGCAGTCCCTTTGACAGTAGGAATCAGCCCCAGCATTTT TRBV12-3/TRBV12-4 many TRBJ1-5 NA
CASSLVPTGTGVFF TGCGCCAGCAGCTTGGTACCGACTGGGACAGGGGTGTTCTTC TRBV5-1 few TRBJ2-1 TRBD1
CASSPRGPVVEETQYF TGTGCCAGCTCACCACGGGGACCGGTAGTAGAAGAGACCCAGTACTTC TRBV18 many TRBJ2-5 NA
CASSRDSFYEQYF TGTGCCAGCTCACGGGACAGCTTCTACGAGCAGTACTTC TRBV18 few TRBJ2-7 TRBD1
CASSFNRGGLRKLFF TGTGCCAGCAGCTTCAATCGGGGGGGTCTTCGAAAACTGTTTTTT TRBV13 NA TRBJ1-4 NA
CSATRLIGNTEAFF TGCAGTGCCACCCGCTTGATCGGGAACACTGAAGCTTTCTTT TRBV20-1 NA TRBJ1-1 NA
CASSPTVPSSTDTQYF TGTGCCAGCAGCCCGACAGTCCCCAGTAGCACAGATACGCAGTATTTT TRBV7-9 NA TRBJ2-3 NA
CATRRRLGRENTEAFF TGTGCCACCCGCCGCCGATTGGGACGGGAGAACACTGAAGCTTTCTTT TRBV10-3 many TRBJ1-1 NA
CASSYSIVRGVPYEQYF TGTGCCAGCAGTTACTCGATTGTCCGGGGGGTCCCCTACGAGCAGTACTTC TRBV6-6 few TRBJ2-7 TRBD2
CASTLGGTGDRYGYTF TGCGCCAGCACACTCGGAGGGACAGGGGATCGGTATGGCTACACCTTC TRBV5-1 few TRBJ1-2 TRBD1
CSVAPAGVTGELFF TGCAGCGTAGCTCCCGCGGGGGTGACCGGGGAGCTGTTTTTT TRBV29-1 NA TRBJ2-2 TRBD2
CASSIQRRDRSRSF TGCGCCAGCAGCATTCAACGGAGGGACCGTTCCCGGTCTTTT TRBV23-1 many TRBJ2-3 NA
CASSYVEGEANYGYTF TGTGCCAGCAGTTACGTGGAGGGGGAGGCTAACTATGGCTACACCTTC TRBV6-2/TRBV6-3 many TRBJ1-2 NA
CASSLDRGHTEAFF TGTGCCAGCAGCTTGGACAGGGGGCACACTGAAGCTTTCTTT TRBV7-3 many TRBJ1-1 TRBD1
CSARRDRGPETQYF TGCAGTGCTAGGCGGGACAGGGGGCCAGAGACCCAGTACTTC TRBV20-1 many TRBJ2-5 TRBD1
CASSWTSGRAEETQYF TGTGCCAGCAGCTGGACTAGCGGGAGGGCCGAAGAGACCCAGTACTTC TRBV21-1 many TRBJ2-5 NA
CASSMRPSATYEQYF TGTGCCAGTAGTATGCGGCCTAGCGCCACCTACGAGCAGTACTTC TRBV19 few TRBJ2-7 NA
CASSPGRSRGYTEAFF TGTGCCAGCAGCCCAGGTCGTAGCCGAGGATACACTGAAGCTTTCTTT TRBV6-5 few TRBJ1-1 NA
CASSLRSTEAFF TGTGCCAGCAGCTTAAGATCCACTGAAGCTTTCTTT TRBV5-6 NA TRBJ1-1 NA
CASRTGRRLETQYF TGTGCCAGCAGGACAGGGCGGAGGTTGGAGACCCAGTACTTC TRBV2 many TRBJ2-5 TRBD1
CASSFRGAYGYTF TGTGCCAGCAGTTTTAGGGGGGCGTACGGCTACACCTTC TRBV28 NA TRBJ1-2 NA
CASSQEATGLGPQHF TGTGCCAGCAGCCAAGAGGCCACTGGCTTGGGGCCCCAGCATTTT TRBV3-1 many TRBJ1-5 NA
CASSPLGTVGEQYF TGTGCCAGCAGTCCCCTAGGGACTGTTGGTGAGCAGTACTTC TRBV7-9 NA TRBJ2-7 NA
CASSRRGGGYNEQFF TGTGCCAGCAGCCGCCGGGGCGGGGGGTACAATGAGCAGTTCTTC TRBV6-6 many TRBJ2-1 TRBD2
CASSQANVVVETQYF TGTGCCAGCAGCCAAGCAAATGTTGTGGTTGAGACCCAGTACTTC TRBV14 many TRBJ2-5 NA
CASSFGTSGDNEQFF TGTGCCAGCAGCTTTGGGACTAGCGGCGACAATGAGCAGTTCTTC TRBV13 NA TRBJ2-1 TRBD2
CASSLVQGKAEAFF TGTGCCAGCAGTTTAGTGCAGGGCAAAGCTGAAGCTTTCTTT TRBV12-3/TRBV12-4 few TRBJ1-1 NA
CASSYGTGGGEKLFF TGTGCCAGCAGTTACGGGACAGGGGGAGGTGAAAAACTGTTTTTT TRBV28 many TRBJ1-4 TRBD1
CASSPGYGEQFF TGTGCCAGCAGCCCAGGTTACGGTGAGCAGTTCTTC TRBV7-9 NA TRBJ2-1 NA
CASSPPGRSNEKLFF TGTGCCAGCTCACCACCGGGGAGGTCTAATGAAAAACTGTTTTTT TRBV18 few TRBJ1-4 NA
CASSYRRQGDSPLHF TGTGCCAGCAGTTACCGGCGGCAGGGGGATTCACCCCTCCACTTT TRBV6-2/TRBV6-3 few TRBJ1-6 TRBD1
CASWGTGASYNEQFF TGTGCCAGTTGGGGCACAGGGGCTTCCTACAATGAGCAGTTCTTC TRBV27 few TRBJ2-1 TRBD1
CASRQGGDTEAFF TGTGCCAGTCGGCAGGGAGGGGACACTGAAGCTTTCTTT TRBV7-9 many TRBJ1-1 NA
CASSLGLAIDTQYF TGTGCCAGCAGCTTGGGACTAGCGATAGATACGCAGTATTTT TRBV7-9 few TRBJ2-3 TRBD2
CASGEADTQYF TGTGCCAGCGGGGAGGCAGATACGCAGTATTTT TRBV10-3 NA TRBJ2-3 NA
CASSLVGRGNQPQHF TGTGCCAGCAGCCTAGTTGGAAGGGGCAATCAGCCCCAGCATTTT TRBV7-2 many TRBJ1-5 NA
CASRGPNNYGYTF TGTGCCAGCAGGGGACCGAATAACTATGGCTACACCTTC TRBV28 NA TRBJ1-2 NA
CASSSHSGTGNSPLHF TGTGCCAGCAGTTCGCACTCCGGGACAGGCAATTCACCCCTCCACTTT TRBV6-2/TRBV6-3 many TRBJ1-6 TRBD1
CSVEDLRRNGVYGYTF TGCAGCGTTGAAGATCTTAGGAGGAATGGAGTCTATGGCTACACCTTC TRBV29-1 NA TRBJ1-2 NA
CASSFFDGSNQPQHF TGTGCCAGCAGTTTTTTCGACGGAAGCAATCAGCCCCAGCATTTT TRBV12-3/TRBV12-4 many TRBJ1-5 NA
CASSVGRTYEQYF TGTGCCAGCAGCGTAGGCAGAACCTACGAGCAGTACTTC TRBV9 NA TRBJ2-7 NA
CASSLGPDRGETQYF TGTGCCAGCAGCTTAGGCCCGGACAGAGGGGAGACCCAGTACTTC TRBV11-1 many TRBJ2-5 NA
CSVQGAGTDTQYF TGCAGCGTCCAGGGGGCAGGCACAGATACGCAGTATTTT TRBV29-1 few TRBJ2-3 TRBD1
CASSPGGYGMDTQYF TGTGCCAGCAGCCCCGGGGGGTATGGAATGGATACGCAGTATTTT TRBV7-3 NA TRBJ2-3 TRBD2
CASSQVLSGSAQPQHF TGCGCCAGCAGCCAAGTTCTGTCCGGGTCCGCTCAGCCCCAGCATTTT TRBV4-1 many TRBJ1-5 NA
CATQPARSGTQYF TGTGCCACCCAACCGGCCAGAAGTGGAACCCAGTACTTC TRBV7-2 NA TRBJ2-5 NA
CASPTDRGPFRNEQFF TGTGCCAGCCCCACCGACAGGGGTCCTTTCAGGAATGAGCAGTTCTTC TRBV28 NA TRBJ2-1 TRBD1
CASSPPPRSEGGRSTDTQYF TGTGCCAGCAGCCCCCCCCCCAGGTCGGAGGGAGGGCGAAGCACAGATACGCAGTATTTT TRBV7-2 few TRBJ2-3 TRBD2
CASSQEAGAYNEQFF TGTGCCAGCAGCCAAGAGGCAGGTGCATACAATGAGCAGTTCTTC TRBV3-1 NA TRBJ2-1 NA
CASSLTDGEDEQFF TGTGCCAGCAGCCTCACCGACGGGGAGGATGAGCAGTTCTTC TRBV3-1 few TRBJ2-1 NA
CASSLRTGKDTEAFF TGTGCCAGCAGTTTACGGACAGGGAAGGACACTGAAGCTTTCTTT TRBV27 many TRBJ1-1 TRBD1